The 19 T cell receptor beta chains in this list originate from one sample, sequenced in a study of T-cell reconstitution after alpha-beta-depleted transplantation in children. Unique molecular identifiers tagged the TCRbeta library. TCRdb reprocessed the PCR reads with MiXCR, giving one entry per CDR3 protein. The sample lists about 500,000 distinct CDR3 sequences, over 9.5% occurring once. The sample consisted of PBMCs, mostly from graft donor cells, taken 180 days after TCRalphabeta/CD19-depleted stem cell transplant. These receptors all stem from a female patient between 2 and 10 years old who had a stem cell transplant for aplastic anemia, so the T cells may come from the graft donor.

This clonotype came up many times. This sequence joins TRBV28 and TRBJ1-2; 7 bases align to TRBD1. Germline V gene sequence: CDR1 MDHEN, CDR2 SYDVKM. The CDR3 extends over 12 amino acids. The ends lost 4 bases at V and 4 bases at J; junction bases unmatched: 0. In DNA form, the CDR3 reads TGTGCCAGCAGTTCAGGGGGCTATGGCTACACCTTC. Translation: CASSSGGYGYTF.

The table lists this clonotype with a few counts. This chain links TRBV12-3 or TRBV12-4 with TRBJ2-7; D may match TRBD1 or TRBD2 (7 bases each). V was clipped by 7 bases and J by 2 bases, with 18 bases between them. This CDR3 has 15 residues. CDR3 DNA: TGTGCCAGCATTCCTAGCGGAGGGGGCGCCTACGAGCAGTACTTC. This encodes CASIPSGGGAYEQYF.

This clonotype was detected ten times or more. V is TRBV28 and J is TRBJ1-2; no firm D call. Germline V gives CDR1 MDHEN, CDR2 SYDVKM. V lost 5 bases, J lost 0 bases, and 7 bases lay in between. The CDR3 consists of 13 residues. CDR3 bases: TGTGCCAGCAGTCGCTACTCTAACTATGGCTACACCTTC. The encoded protein is CASSRYSNYGYTF.

The chain is built from TRBV20-1 and TRBJ2-3, with no clear D. Germline loops: CDR1 DFQATT, CDR2 SNEGSKA (reference sequence). The V end was cut by 1 base, the J end by 2 bases, with 10 bases between. The CDR3 is made up of 14 amino acids. Written as DNA, the CDR3 is TGCAGTGCTAGAGTAGGTGCGGCCACAGATACGCAGTATTTT. Translating gives CSARVGAATDTQYF.

The chain couples TRBV18 to TRBJ2-3, with D possibly called TRBD1 or TRBD2 (5 bases each). CDR1 is KGHSH, CDR2 LQKENI, per germline. This CDR3 is 15 amino acids long. V gave up 1 base and J gave up 4 bases, with 12 bases separating them. CDR3 bases: TGTGCCAGCTCACCACTGGGGCGCGGGTCAGATACGCAGTATTTT. Encoded protein: CASSPLGRGSDTQYF. Variable domain in full (rest from reference TRBV18 and TRBJ2-3): NAGVMQNPRHLVRRRGQEARLRCSPMKGHSHVYWYRQLPEEGLKFMVYLQKENIIDESGMPKERFSAEFPKEGPSILRIQQVVRGDSAAYFCASSPLGRGSDTQYFGPGTRLTVL.

The chain has TRBV5-1 and TRBJ1-2, with a tentative D call TRBD1 (5 bases). The CDR3 is made up of 14 amino acids. Per germline, CDR1 SGHRS and CDR2 YFSETQ. Trimming pared 4 bases from V and 3 bases from J, leaving 13 bases between. The CDR3, as DNA: TGCGCCAGCAGCCAAGGCGGGGGAGACTATGGCTACACCTTC. This sequence encodes CASSQGGGDYGYTF. Complete variable domain (other parts from reference TRBV5-1 and TRBJ1-2): KAGVTQTPRYLIKTRGQQVTLSCSPISGHRSVSWYQQTPGQGLQFLFEYFSETQRNKGNFPGRFSGRQFSNSRSEMNVSTLELGDSALYLCASSQGGGDYGYTFGSGTRLTVV.

This clonotype showed up just a few times. The chain links TRBV6-2 or TRBV6-3 to TRBJ2-5, with D tentatively TRBD1 or TRBD2 (5 bases each). Germline V gene data show CDR1 as MNHEY and CDR2 as SVGEGT. This CDR3 has 16 amino acids. V was cut by 0 bases and J by 4 bases, with 15 bases left in between. This CDR3 is CASSYSEGTGGETQYF. Written as DNA, the CDR3 is TGTGCCAGCAGTTACTCCGAGGGGACGGGCGGAGAGACCCAGTACTTC.

The J gene is TRBJ2-3, the V gene TRBV7-2, with a possible D match to TRBD2 (6 bases). The CDR3 consists of 16 residues. Trimming pared 1 base from V and 0 bases from J, leaving 11 bases between. CDR1 is SGHTA and CDR2 is FQGNSA in the germline V gene. The DNA for the CDR3 is TGTGCCAGCAGCTTAGGACTGGGGGGAAGCACAGATACGCAGTATTTT. This sequence encodes CASSLGLGGSTDTQYF.

There are many counts of this clonotype. This chain joins TRBV7-6 and TRBJ2-7, with D possibly TRBD1 on 5 matching bases. V lost 1 base, J lost 3 bases, and 10 bases lay in between. Looked up from germline, CDR1 is SGHVS and CDR2 is FNYEAQ. The CDR3 extends over 14 amino acids. The CDR3 spells CASSLGWQGYEQYF. The CDR3 DNA follows: TGTGCCAGCAGCTTAGGGTGGCAGGGCTACGAGCAGTACTTC.

This clonotype has only a few counts. This sequence joins TRBV3-1 and TRBJ2-1; TRBD2 matches at 13 bases. The junction had 3 bases not matched to a gene; V was cut back by 4 bases and J by 3 bases. Germline loops: CDR1 LGHDT, CDR2 YNNKEL (reference sequence). The CDR3 consists of 16 residues. The CDR3 DNA follows: TGTGCCAGCAGCCTTGGACTAGCGGGAGACTACAATGAGCAGTTCTTC. It codes for CASSLGLAGDYNEQFF.

J is TRBJ2-3 and V is TRBV5-6, with D perhaps given as TRBD1 or TRBD2 (5 bases each). This CDR3 has 14 residues. V was clipped by 3 bases and J by 2 bases, with 10 bases between them. From germline, CDR1 is SGHDT and CDR2 YYEEEE. In DNA, the CDR3 is TGTGCCAGCAGCTACGGGACCCTCACAGATACGCAGTATTTT. Protein sequence: CASSYGTLTDTQYF.

This clonotype came up a few times. The chain uses TRBV5-5 and TRBJ1-4; 7 bases align to TRBD1. The CDR3 runs 14 residues. CDR1 is SGHKS and CDR2 is YYEKEE in the germline V gene (reference sequence). The V gene end was trimmed by 0 bases and the J gene end by 7 bases; junction bases not matched to a gene: 3. Here the CDR3 reads CASSLVGDSEKLFF. Written as DNA, the CDR3 is TGTGCCAGCAGCTTGGTGGGGGACAGTGAAAAACTGTTTTTT.

This clonotype was seen only a few times. This chain's CDR3 is CAISDDPPEAFF. CDR3 coding DNA: TGTGCCATCAGTGACGACCCGCCTGAAGCTTTCTTT. The chain recombines TRBV10-3 with TRBJ1-1, with D unclear. CDR1 and CDR2 (germline): ENHRY, SYGVKD. Trimming cost V 3 bases and J 6 bases, with 8 bases left between them. This CDR3 is 12 amino acids long.

The chain combines TRBV9 with TRBJ2-1; TRBD2 matches at 11 bases. Germline CDR1 is SGDLS and CDR2 is YYNGEE. This CDR3 has 20 residues. Trimming at V came to 4 bases and at J to 3 bases, leaving 18 bases not matched to a gene. CDR3 nucleotide sequence: TGTGCCAGCAGCCCCCGGATAGCGGGAGGGCCAGGCCCGCTCTACAATGAGCAGTTCTTC. Translation gives CASSPRIAGGPGPLYNEQFF.

The gene calls are TRBV28 and TRBJ2-7; the match to TRBD1 covers 7 bases. CDR1 MDHEN and CDR2 SYDVKM come from the germline V gene. Trimming took 6 bases from V and 6 from J; bases not matched to a gene: 8. This CDR3 region has 13 residues. The CDR3 loop reads CASRVQGRGEQYF. In DNA form, the CDR3 reads TGTGCCAGCAGGGTACAGGGGAGAGGCGAGCAGTACTTC.

The chain uses TRBV12-3 or TRBV12-4 and TRBJ2-7; 10 nucleotides agree with TRBD2. J was trimmed by 0 bases and V by 4 bases; bases with no gene match: 0. The CDR3 runs to 14 residues. The CDR3 sequence: CASSSSGSSYEQYF. The CDR3, as DNA: TGTGCCAGCAGTTCTAGCGGGAGCTCCTACGAGCAGTACTTC.

In this sample, this clonotype turned up once. One end of the junction varies from germline; a read error may be responsible. The chain recombines TRBV3-1 with TRBJ2-2; D call uncertain. Germline values: CDR1 LGHDT, CDR2 YNNKEL (reference sequence). This CDR3 is built from 17 residues. This CDR3 is CACSQGVWAIGTGELFF. The CDR3, as DNA: TGTGCCTGCAGCCAAGGAGTGTGGGCCATAGGGACCGGGGAGCTGTTTTTT.

This clonotype showed up just a few times. The chain links TRBV18 to TRBJ2-1, with 9 bases matching TRBD2. J gave up 5 bases and V 4 bases, and 3 bases lay outside the gene matches. CDR1 and CDR2 from the germline V gene are KGHSH and LQKENI. The CDR3 runs to 14 residues. The CDR3, as DNA: TGTGCCAGCTCACTAGCGGGAGTCAACAATGAGCAGTTCTTC. This encodes CASSLAGVNNEQFF. The variable domain in full, with the rest retrieved from reference TRBV18 and TRBJ2-1, is NAGVMQNPRHLVRRRGQEARLRCSPMKGHSHVYWYRQLPEEGLKFMVYLQKENIIDESGMPKERFSAEFPKEGPSILRIQQVVRGDSAAYFCASSLAGVNNEQFFGPGTRLTVL.

This clonotype was counted a few times. The chain is built from TRBV18 and TRBJ2-2; D unclear. Germline V gene data show CDR1 as KGHSH and CDR2 as LQKENI. The CDR3 spans 14 residues. V dropped 3 bases and J dropped 5 bases, with 10 bases sitting between them. CDR3 DNA: TGTGCCAGCTCACCGCGAGATTGGACCGGGGAGCTGTTTTTT. Translating it yields CASSPRDWTGELFF.